This is a list of T cell receptor beta chains from one sample in a study of T cells in Graves' hyperthyroidism and ophthalmopathy. Each CDR3 protein gets one entry after TCRdb re-called the multiplex PCR reads with MiXCR. The table records 100,000 to 140,000 distinct CDR3 sequences, 15% to 20% of them present only once. The material sequenced was blood. The receptor set was obtained from a woman aged 50 to 65 with Graves' hyperthyroidism. CDR3s leave out the opening cysteine and the closing phenylalanine or tryptophan.

TRBV5-6 ASSPQGSADTQY
TRBV11-2 ASSSRANSPLH
TRBV7-3 ASSRSGIADYEQF
TRBV3-1 ASSQVLAVPYEQY
TRBV2 ASSKQGASTDTQY
TRBV11-2 ASSLRSGSLHEQY
TRBV2 ASSELGSPLH
TRBV11-3 ASSLGSGEGSSYNEQF
TRBV10-1 ASDYNEQF
TRBV12-3/TRBV12-4 ASSLTGIYGYT
TRBV12-3/TRBV12-4 ASSLAQSGVGTEAF
TRBV19 ASFTVDGNTEAF
TRBV28 ASSFRLAGDNEQF
TRBV24-1 ATSDSKQGESYNEQF
TRBV9 ASNQGGSNYGYT
TRBV18 ASSEEVAGGETQY
TRBV20-1 SAPGTGTSGISYEQY
TRBV20-1 SASGDEQY
TRBV15 ATSRMDVAGELF
TRBV3-1 ASSQGAGGPSDTQY
TRBV5-6 ASSPRRGNTEAF
TRBV20-1 SAAGTSGRGFHEQF
TRBV6-9 ATPPGFGRGKLC
TRBV5-1 ASSHTSGTGGELF
TRBV11-2 ASSSYTRTDYGYT
TRBV10-3 AISEGGATDTQY
TRBV9 ASSVDPSGRSYNEQF
TRBV6-1 ASRDTGVGNQPQH
TRBV30 AWSTGLDYEQY
TRBV5-1 ASSTEDRTEAF
TRBV5-1 ASSLILAGDTGELF
TRBV28 ASSPTGTKAF
TRBV7-9 ASSTPGGWNEQF
TRBV6-1 ASSASGQVYEQY
TRBV18 ASSPFDSSNTGELF
TRBV19 ASSFRGLVNTEAF
TRBV7-3 ASSSSDRGTQY
TRBV12-3/TRBV12-4 ASSPAGGYYNEQF
TRBV5-4 ASSLVLGLGSYGYT
TRBV15 ATSRATQGPRYNEQF
TRBV4-2 ASSRRAGEKLF
TRBV19 ASSSQGAKNIQY
TRBV28 ASNPAGGSYEQY
TRBV15 ATSSWQGSYGYT
TRBV2 ASRGRNYGYT
TRBV2 ASRGTLLGKNIQY